One sample yielded the 29 T cell receptor beta chains listed below, sequenced in a study of regulatory T cells in long-lasting Graves disease. Time point given: newly diagnosed GD, antithyroid drugs for less than 3 months. Scientists built the TCR library using RNA that was extracted from PBMCs. Sequencing libraries for TCR beta were prepared with iRepertoire HTBI primers and Arm-PCR of CDR3 regions. TCRdb re-analysed the multiplex PCR reads in MiXCR, keeping a single row per CDR3 protein. Seen here are about 310,000 distinct CDR3 sequences, 15% to 20% observed once, and the top ten hold more than 30%. Sequences were derived from peripheral blood mononuclear cells (PBMCs), sampled at new diagnosis, from a patient treated with antithyroid drugs. The receptors were gathered from a female donor with Graves disease.

As concerns this clonotype: One base away lies a much larger clone, so this may be a sequencing read error. The gene calls are TRBV19 and TRBJ1-3; possible D gene TRBD1, 6 bases. Germline-derived CDR1 and CDR2 are LNHDA and SQIVND (reference sequence). This CDR3 comprises 14 residues. For the CDR3, the DNA is TGTGCCAGTAGTATCGACAGGACGGGGAACACCATACATTTT. Translating it yields CASSIDRTGNTIHF.

Many counts were recorded for this clonotype. This chain uses TRBV27 with TRBJ1-1; D gene uncertain. V dropped 7 bases and J dropped 7 bases, with 10 bases sitting between them. This CDR3 has 11 amino acids. Looked up from germline, CDR1 is MNHEY and CDR2 is SMNVEV (reference sequence). CDR3 sequence reads: CASNSGVEAFF. The CDR3 DNA is TGTGCCAGCAATTCGGGAGTTGAAGCTTTCTTT.

This clonotype was picked up a small number of times. The rearrangement links TRBV28 to TRBJ2-4; 7 nucleotides line up with TRBD1. Germline CDR1 MDHEN, CDR2 SYDVKM. Losses at the gene ends were 1 base for V and 8 bases for J; bases not matched to a gene: 11. The CDR3 length is 16 residues. CDR3 loop: CASSLSGTVLKDIQYF. The CDR3 bases are TGTGCCAGCAGTTTATCCGGGACAGTCCTAAAGGACATTCAGTACTTC.

This chain links TRBV5-1 with TRBJ2-5, with 12 positions matching TRBD2. This CDR3 is built from 15 residues. Looked up from germline, CDR1 is SGHRS and CDR2 is YFSETQ. Trimming removed 9 bases from V and 5 bases from J; junction bases left unmatched: 11. DNA for the CDR3: TGCGCCAACAAACTAGCGGGAGGATTCCAGGAGACCCAGTACTTC. This sequence encodes CANKLAGGFQETQYF.

V usage is TRBV6-1 and J usage is TRBJ2-1; 11 nucleotides align to TRBD2. CDR3 length: 14 residues. Germline V lookup: CDR1 MNHNS, CDR2 SASEGT. V shed 6 bases and J 5 bases; nucleotides not matched to a gene: 3. DNA of the CDR3: TGTGCCAGCAGGGGGACTAGCGGAGACAATGAGCAGTTCTTC. Translated: CASRGTSGDNEQFF.

This clonotype was found many times. This chain links TRBV3-1 with TRBJ2-1; 8 nucleotides line up with TRBD2. The CDR3 is 15 amino acids. Germline-derived CDR1 and CDR2 are LGHDT and YNNKEL (reference sequence). The V and J ends lost 4 bases and 4 bases, in that order; junction bases with no gene match: 6. The CDR3 is CASSPGLAWYNEQFF. The CDR3 bases are TGTGCCAGCAGCCCCGGACTAGCCTGGTACAATGAGCAGTTCTTC.

This clonotype was counted between two and nine times. The chain links TRBV27 to TRBJ1-5, with unresolved D. The CDR3 extends over 13 amino acids. Germline-derived CDR1 and CDR2 are MNHEY and SMNVEV (reference sequence). Trimming stripped 0 bases from V and 6 bases from J, with 6 bases between. The CDR3 DNA sequence: TGTGCCAGCAGTTTATCAGGGATTCAGCCCCAGCATTTT. It yields the protein CASSLSGIQPQHF.

The V and J genes are TRBV12-3 or TRBV12-4 and TRBJ2-3, with D tentatively TRBD2 (6 bases). The CDR3 runs to 17 residues. V was pared by 5 bases and J by 1 base, with 19 bases between. CDR3 nucleotides: TGTGCCAGCAGTGGGGGGTGGAGGACTATACGCACAGATACGCAGTATTTT. This sequence encodes CASSGGWRTIRTDTQYF.

Comment on this clonotype: The CDR3 ends on some other residue instead of the conserved phenylalanine or tryptophan, so this is likely a read error. It is unclear where the CDR3 begins or ends on the DNA, so no DNA is shown, and the CDR3 is as TCRdb lists it. V usage is TRBV7-8 and J usage is TRBJ2-1; TRBD1, as called in the table, went unchecked against the DNA. The CDR3 numbers 17 amino acids, ends counted. Per germline, CDR1 SGHVS and CDR2 FQNEAQ. CDR3 loop: CASSYKRRDRPPNEHFV.

The table lists this clonotype with many counts. The CDR3 DNA sequence: TGTGCCAGCAGCCAAGATATTGGCGGGAGGGGTACAGATACGCAGTATTTT. Protein sequence: CASSQDIGGRGTDTQYF. V is TRBV14 and J is TRBJ2-3; TRBD2 agrees at 9 bases. The CDR3 contains 17 residues. Germline-derived CDR1 and CDR2 are SGHDN and FVKESK. Losses at the gene ends were 0 bases for V and 3 bases for J; bases not matched to a gene: 7.

The CDR3 nucleotides read TGTGCCTGGAACCCCGACAGCTACGAGCAGTACTTC. Its translation: CAWNPDSYEQYF. The chain combines TRBV30 with TRBJ2-7; a weak D match, TRBD1 (5 bases). Between the trimmed V and J ends, which lost 4 bases and 3 bases, there was a span of 10 bases. CDR1 GTSNPN and CDR2 SVGIG come from the germline V gene (reference sequence). CDR3 length equals 12 residues.

The table lists this clonotype with many counts. The CDR3 loop reads CASSLPSWAGETQYF. CDR3 DNA: TGTGCCAGCAGCTTACCGTCGTGGGCGGGGGAGACCCAGTACTTC. This chain uses TRBV7-8 with TRBJ2-5, with D tentatively TRBD2 (6 bases). There are 15 residues in the CDR3. CDR1 is SGHVS and CDR2 is FQNEAQ in the germline V gene. The V and J ends lost 2 bases and 5 bases respectively, with 15 bases between them.

This clonotype showed up many times. The chain recombines TRBV19 with TRBJ1-2, with D tentatively TRBD1 (5 bases). V lost 10 bases to trimming and J lost 8 bases, with 14 bases between them. Germline V gene sequence: CDR1 LNHDA, CDR2 SQIVND (reference sequence). The CDR3 totals 11 residues. The DNA of the CDR3 is TGTGCCATCCAATACGGGGGAGGCTACACCTTC. This translates into CAIQYGGGYTF.

This clonotype was counted ten times or more. V usage is TRBV27 and J usage is TRBJ2-5; unclear D gene. Trimming stripped 8 bases from V and 5 bases from J, with 24 bases between. This CDR3 has 16 residues. CDR1 and CDR2 from the germline V gene are MNHEY and SMNVEV (reference sequence). CDR3: CASPFPMANHWETQYF. As DNA, the CDR3 is TGTGCCAGCCCATTTCCAATGGCAAATCATTGGGAGACCCAGTACTTC.

This clonotype was counted ten times or more. This chain uses TRBV7-2 with TRBJ2-3; D is tentatively TRBD1 or TRBD2 (5 bases each). The CDR3 has 15 residues. Germline-derived CDR1 and CDR2 are SGHTA and FQGNSA. The V end lost 0 bases, the J end lost 5 bases, and 12 bases lay between the germline ends. CDR3 DNA sequence: TGTGCCAGCAGCTTAGCTAGCGCAGGGAGAGATACGCAGTATTTT. Translating gives CASSLASAGRDTQYF.

This clonotype has at least ten counts. This chain connects TRBV12-3 or TRBV12-4 to TRBJ2-4; 9 bases map to TRBD2. The CDR3 is 17 amino acids. The ends lost 9 bases at V and 6 bases at J; junction bases unmatched: 18. CDR3 in amino acids: CASLAAGGIPPGNIQYF. The CDR3 coding sequence is TGTGCCAGTCTCGCGGCGGGAGGGATCCCCCCGGGAAACATTCAGTACTTC.

This clonotype turned up a few times. The rearrangement joins TRBV10-2 to TRBJ1-5; D remains ambiguous. The germline V and J ends were trimmed by 3 bases and 6 bases, with 9 bases remaining between them. Per the germline V gene, CDR1 is WSHSY and CDR2 is SAAADI. This CDR3 spans 13 amino acids. CDR3 sequence reads: CASSEWYGQPQHF. The CDR3, as DNA: TGCGCCAGCAGTGAATGGTATGGTCAGCCCCAGCATTTT.

The chain is built from TRBV7-9 and TRBJ2-1; D might be TRBD1 (6 bases). This CDR3 is built from 15 residues. Germline lookup yields CDR1 SEHNR and CDR2 FQNEAQ (reference sequence). V was cut by 7 bases and J by 4 bases, with 17 bases left in between. This chain's CDR3 is CASKKDSGPYNEQFF. CDR3 DNA sequence: TGTGCCAGCAAAAAGGACAGTGGGCCTTACAATGAGCAGTTCTTC.

This clonotype was counted ten times or more. The chain links TRBV11-2 to TRBJ2-4; 8 bases map to TRBD1. The germline V gene encodes CDR1 SGHAT and CDR2 FQNNGV. The CDR3 consists of 16 residues. The trim removed 5 bases at V and 1 base at J, leaving 7 bases unmatched. CDR3 amino acids: CASSNTGGMAKNIQYF. The DNA of the CDR3 is TGTGCCAGCAGCAACACAGGGGGGATGGCCAAAAACATTCAGTACTTC.

A single count supports this clonotype. The gene calls are TRBV20-1 and TRBJ2-4, with TRBD1 identical over 8 bases. Unmatched junction bases numbered 3, after V lost 4 bases and J lost 4 bases. In germline, CDR1 is DFQATT, CDR2 SNEGSKA (reference sequence). This CDR3 is built from 13 residues. The CDR3 bases are TGCAGTGCTATGGGACAGGTGAAAAACATTCAGTACTTC. Its translation is CSAMGQVKNIQYF.

The table lists this clonotype with many counts. The rearrangement joins TRBV30 to TRBJ1-2; D uncertain. Trimming left V 4 bases short and J 4 bases short, with 10 bases between. This CDR3 has 12 residues. The germline V gene has CDR1 GTSNPN and CDR2 SVGIG (reference sequence). The CDR3 DNA sequence: TGTGCCTGGAAGGAGAGCCCCTATGGCTACACCTTC. It specifies CAWKESPYGYTF.

This chain joins TRBV6-5 and TRBJ2-2; D ambiguous. The CDR3 loop spans 15 amino acids. Per germline, CDR1 MNHEY and CDR2 SVGAGI. Trimming pared 2 bases from V and 2 bases from J, leaving 9 bases between. CDR3 coding DNA: TGTGCCAGCAGTTACCTATCTTCCAACACCGGGGAGCTGTTTTTT. It yields the protein CASSYLSSNTGELFF.

V and J are TRBV15 and TRBJ2-1, with 13 bases fitting TRBD2. There are 15 residues in the CDR3. The V and J ends lost 5 bases and 10 bases, in that order; junction bases with no gene match: 8. Per germline, CDR1 LNHNV and CDR2 YYDKDF (reference sequence). The CDR3 sequence is CATSLGLAGVEEQFF. The CDR3 DNA reads as TGTGCCACCAGCCTTGGACTAGCGGGAGTCGAAGAGCAGTTCTTC.

This clonotype was seen many times. This chain joins TRBV28 and TRBJ1-5, with D unclear. This CDR3 contains 10 residues. Germline V gene lookup returns CDR1 MDHEN and CDR2 SYDVKM. Trimming cost V 10 bases and J 9 bases, with 10 bases left between them. The CDR3 DNA follows: TGTGCCACCGACTCTCGGCCCCAGCATTTT. Translated, it gives CATDSRPQHF.

On this clonotype: A much more abundant neighbour one base away suggests this may be a read error. The chain recombines TRBV19 with TRBJ1-5; unclear D gene. CDR3 length equals 15 residues. Germline CDR1 reads LNHDA; CDR2 reads SQIVND (reference sequence). Trimming took 10 bases from V and 2 from J, leaving 18 bases between them. The CDR3 reads CANSPDGEGNQPQHF. CDR3 nucleotide sequence: TGTGCCAATAGCCCCGATGGGGAAGGCAATCAGCCCCAGCATTTT.

The CDR3 protein is CASTPELAAYTGELFF. The CDR3, as DNA: TGTGCCAGTACCCCCGAGTTAGCGGCTTACACCGGGGAGCTGTTTTTT. J is TRBJ2-2 and V is TRBV19; a possible D gene is TRBD2 (6 bases). The V and J ends lost 7 bases and 3 bases respectively, with 18 bases between them. The CDR3 has 16 amino acids. Germline V lookup: CDR1 LNHDA, CDR2 SQIVND (reference sequence).

This clonotype was seen ten or more times. This rearrangement joins TRBV12-3 or TRBV12-4 to TRBJ1-2, with 7 positions matching TRBD1. After removal of 9 bases from V and 7 bases from J, the junction contained 8 bases not matched to a gene. The CDR3 is 12 amino acids. CDR3 sequence: CASNRGRGGYTF. DNA for the CDR3: TGTGCCAGTAACAGGGGACGGGGTGGCTACACCTTC.

This clonotype has just one count. This could be a read error, since a much larger clone is one nucleotide away. The rearrangement joins TRBV3-1 to TRBJ2-3; 10 bases map to TRBD2. The CDR3 is made up of 15 amino acids. Germline CDR1 is LGHDT and CDR2 is YNNKEL (reference sequence). In DNA, the CDR3 is TGTACCAGCGCCACTCTAGCGGGAGCCGAAGATACGCAGTATTTT. This codes for CTSATLAGAEDTQYF.

This clonotype was found many times. The V and J genes are TRBV12-3 or TRBV12-4 and TRBJ2-7; D may be TRBD2 (5 bases). The V end was cut by 6 bases, the J end by 5 bases, with 11 bases between. The CDR3 totals 12 residues. CDR3 coding DNA: TGTGCCAGCAGCCTGACTAACCACGAGCAGTACTTC. Its protein is CASSLTNHEQYF.